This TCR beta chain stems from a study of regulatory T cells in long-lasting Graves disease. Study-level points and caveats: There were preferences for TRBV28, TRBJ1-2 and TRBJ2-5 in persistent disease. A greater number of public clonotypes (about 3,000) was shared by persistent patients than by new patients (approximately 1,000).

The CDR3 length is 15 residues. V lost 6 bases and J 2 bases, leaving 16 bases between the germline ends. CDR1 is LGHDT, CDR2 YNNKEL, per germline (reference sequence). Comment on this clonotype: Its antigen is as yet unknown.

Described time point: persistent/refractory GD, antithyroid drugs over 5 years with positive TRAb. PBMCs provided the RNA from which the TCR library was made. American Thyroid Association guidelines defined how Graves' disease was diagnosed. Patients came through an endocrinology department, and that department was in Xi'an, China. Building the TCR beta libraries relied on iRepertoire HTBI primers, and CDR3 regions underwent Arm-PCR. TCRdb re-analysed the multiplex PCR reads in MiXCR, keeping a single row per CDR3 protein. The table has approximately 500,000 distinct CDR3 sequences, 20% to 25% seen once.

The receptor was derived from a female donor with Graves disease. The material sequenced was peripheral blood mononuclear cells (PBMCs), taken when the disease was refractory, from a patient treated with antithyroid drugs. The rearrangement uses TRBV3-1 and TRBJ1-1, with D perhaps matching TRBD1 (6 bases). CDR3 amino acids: CASRKGHGGNTEAFF. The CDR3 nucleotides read TGTGCCAGCAGGAAGGGCCACGGGGGCAACACTGAAGCTTTCTTT.